The 29 T cell receptor beta chains presented below share a single source sample, sequenced in a study of T cell clonotyping in hematopoietic cell transplantation. Measured with immunoSEQ multiplex PCR; TCRdb has only the in-frame clones, and not every one. The data contain some 40,000 clones, 94% of them seen just once; the ten biggest clones take up more than 0.7%. The sequencing sample was made of peripheral blood mononuclear cells. The receptors derive from a woman aged 50 to 60 in good health. Some clones in this sample may be carry-over from other donors' samples.

This chain connects TRBV27 to TRBJ1-2; perhaps TRBD1 as D (5 bases). The germline gives CDR1 MNHEY, CDR2 SMNVEV (reference sequence). CDR3 length: 13 amino acids. Trimming stripped 5 bases from V and 2 bases from J, with 9 bases between. The CDR3 reads CASSQGRNYGYTF. CDR3 in DNA: TGTGCCAGCAGTCAGGGACGGAACTATGGCTACACCTTC.

The chain carries TRBV7-6 and TRBJ2-2; the D gene is possibly TRBD1 (6 bases). The germline CDR1 and CDR2 sequences are SGHVS and FNYEAQ. This CDR3 region has 18 residues. Trimming pared 5 bases from V and 3 bases from J, leaving 22 bases between. The CDR3 DNA is TGTGCCAGCAGCCAGCTTAGGCCTATCAGGGGCTACACCGGGGAGCTGTTTTTT. It codes for CASSQLRPIRGYTGELFF.

The rearrangement links TRBV29-1 to TRBJ1-1; TRBD1 agrees at 12 bases. V was pared by 3 bases and J by 3 bases, with 11 bases of the junction left unmatched. The germline gives CDR1 SQVTM, CDR2 ANQGSEA. The CDR3 consists of 17 residues. CDR3 nucleotides: TGCAGCGTTGATGTCCCTTCGGGACAGGGGGCTCACACTGAAGCTTTCTTT. Residues: CSVDVPSGQGAHTEAFF.

This clone is a singleton in its sample. The CDR3: CASSSGGTGGFGYTF. In DNA form, the CDR3 reads TGCGCCAGCAGCTCGGGAGGGACAGGGGGATTCGGCTACACCTTC. V gene TRBV5-1 combines with J gene TRBJ1-2; TRBD1 matches at 11 bases. The CDR3 extends over 15 amino acids. The J segment lost 8 bases and the V segment lost 3 bases, leaving 9 bases of the junction unmatched. Germline assignment: CDR1 SGHRS and CDR2 YFSETQ.

The genes are TRBV5-1 and TRBJ2-3; D is undetermined. V was clipped by 2 bases and J by 0 bases, with 16 bases between them. CDR1 and CDR2 from the germline V gene are SGHRS and YFSETQ. The CDR3 is 17 residues long. The chain's CDR3 is CASSFDLASSSTDTQYF. CDR3 bases: TGCGCCAGCAGCTTTGATCTGGCATCATCTAGCACAGATACGCAGTATTTT.

This clone is a singleton in its sample. The rearrangement joins TRBV5-1 to TRBJ2-7, with 11 bases identical to TRBD1. This CDR3 is 15 amino acids long. Germline V gene lookup returns CDR1 SGHRS and CDR2 YFSETQ. J gave up 1 base and V 4 bases, and 4 bases lay outside the gene matches. The CDR3 here is CASSGGTGGSYEQYF. The CDR3 DNA follows: TGCGCCAGCAGCGGGGGGACAGGGGGATCCTACGAGCAGTACTTC.

The chain has TRBV7-2 and TRBJ2-7, with a tentative D call TRBD1 (7 bases). Trimming pared 6 bases from V and 6 bases from J, leaving 12 bases between. Germline V gene sequence: CDR1 SGHTA, CDR2 FQGNSA. The CDR3 covers 12 residues. CDR3 nucleotide sequence: TGTGCCAGCAGGCGGGACAGCCGCGAGCAGTACTTC. It encodes CASRRDSREQYF.

The chain uses TRBV11-2 and TRBJ1-4; D remains unclear. The germline gives CDR1 SGHAT, CDR2 FQNNGV. V lost 3 bases to trimming and J lost 7 bases, with 6 bases between them. The length of the CDR3 is 12 residues. The CDR3: CASSFPLEKLFF. For the CDR3, the DNA is TGTGCCAGCAGCTTCCCTCTTGAAAAACTGTTTTTT.

The V call is TRBV6-1, the J call TRBJ2-7, with 11 nucleotides matching TRBD2. The germline V gene has CDR1 MNHNS and CDR2 SASEGT. This CDR3 has 16 residues. V gave up 1 base and J gave up 7 bases; unmatched junction bases: 9. The DNA of the CDR3 is TGTGCCAGCAGTGAAGTAAGAGCTAGCGGGGGGAGGGAGCAGTACTTC. Protein sequence: CASSEVRASGGREQYF.

V is TRBV7-2 and J is TRBJ1-5; perhaps TRBD1 as D (5 bases). V lost 4 bases and J 7 bases, leaving 17 bases between the germline ends. Germline CDR1 is SGHTA and CDR2 is FQGNSA. This CDR3 has 15 amino acids. Written as DNA, the CDR3 is TGTGCCAGCAGCTCCACAGGTGATGGAATCCAGCCCCAGCATTTT. Amino acids: CASSSTGDGIQPQHF. The complete variable domain, with remaining parts taken from reference TRBV7-2 and TRBJ1-5, reads GAGVSQSPSNKVTEKGKDVELRCDPISGHTALYWYRQSLGQGLEFLIYFQGNSAPDKSGLPSDRFSAERTGGSVSTLTIQRTQQEDSAVYLCASSSTGDGIQPQHFGDGTRLSIL.

J is TRBJ1-2 and V is TRBV11-3; D uncertain. CDR1 and CDR2 from the germline V gene are SGHNT and YENEEA. This CDR3 is 13 amino acids long. Trimming took off 3 bases at V and 8 bases at J, with 13 bases between the two ends. CDR3 sequence (DNA): TGTGCCAGCAGCTTGACCGCCTCGGAGGGCTACACCTTC. It specifies CASSLTASEGYTF.

The chain employs TRBV29-1 and TRBJ2-3; maybe TRBD1 (6 bases). CDR3 length: 12 amino acids. V lost 7 bases, J lost 4 bases, and 12 bases lay in between. The germline V gene has CDR1 SQVTM and CDR2 ANQGSEA. The CDR3 sequence: CSAYREADTQYF. As DNA, the CDR3 is TGCAGCGCCTACAGGGAAGCAGATACGCAGTATTTT.

The rearrangement links TRBV7-2 to TRBJ2-7, with TRBD2 matching 9 bases. The CDR3 is 16 residues long. V shed 7 bases and J 3 bases; nucleotides not matched to a gene: 13. Looked up from germline, CDR1 is SGHTA and CDR2 is FQGNSA. In nucleotides, the CDR3 is TGTGCCAGCACGCTACATCCAGGCGGGGGGGACTACGAGCAGTACTTC. Protein product: CASTLHPGGGDYEQYF.

This clone has more than one count but fewer than ten. The chain uses TRBV4-2 and TRBJ1-2; 10 bases are a match to TRBD1. CDR3 length equals 14 residues. Trimming at V came to 6 bases and at J to 7 bases, leaving 8 bases not matched to a gene. Germline CDR1 is LGHNA and CDR2 is YNFKEQ. CDR3 DNA: TGTGCCAGCAGTCTCGGGACAGGGGAAGTTGGCTACACCTTC. Amino acids: CASSLGTGEVGYTF.

The chain carries TRBV7-9 and TRBJ1-1; TRBD1 might be the D (5 bases). CDR3 size: 13 residues. The germline gives CDR1 SEHNR, CDR2 FQNEAQ (reference sequence). V lost 4 bases and J 10 bases, leaving 16 bases between the germline ends. CDR3 coding DNA: TGTGCCAGCAGCTCCGGGGGGGGAACTACAGCTTTCTTT. It is translated as CASSSGGGTTAFF.

This chain uses TRBV4-1 with TRBJ2-2, with D maybe TRBD1 (5 bases). The length of the CDR3 is 18 residues. With 1 base removed from V and 0 bases from J, the gap between germline ends came to 15 bases. The germline CDR1 and CDR2 sequences are MGHRA and YSYEKL. The CDR3 DNA reads TGCGCCAGCAGCCAAGGTCCGCAGGACAACGCGAACACCGGGGAGCTGTTTTTT. Encoded protein: CASSQGPQDNANTGELFF.

This clone was seen only a few times. V is TRBV2 and J is TRBJ1-2; D is unclear. The CDR3 extends over 14 amino acids. V shed 4 bases and J shed 4 bases, with 13 bases lying between them. Germline V gene sequence: CDR1 SNHLY, CDR2 FYNNEI. CDR3 in amino acids: CASSGSPQAYGYTF. DNA of the CDR3: TGTGCCAGCAGTGGCAGTCCGCAAGCCTATGGCTACACCTTC.

Comment on this clone: One end of the junction is discordant with germline, which a read error may explain. The chain couples TRBV7-6 to TRBJ2-1; D may be TRBD1 (5 bases). The CDR3 contains 13 residues. Germline V lookup: CDR1 SGHVS, CDR2 FNYEAQ. The CDR3 DNA reads TGTGCCAGCAGCTTGCGGTTGGACAAAGAGCAGTTCTTC. Its protein is CASSLRLDKEQFF.

A single count supports this clone. V gene TRBV30 combines with J gene TRBJ1-1; D is uncertain. Germline V gene sequence: CDR1 GTSNPN, CDR2 SVGIG (reference sequence). The CDR3 runs to 14 residues. Deletions cut 0 bases from V and 1 base from J, with 9 bases between. Here the CDR3 DNA reads TGTGCCTGGAGTGTAGGTCCAGCGAACACTGAAGCTTTCTTT. Residues: CAWSVGPANTEAFF.

The rearrangement links TRBV4-1 to TRBJ2-2; 11 bases agree with TRBD1. This CDR3 region has 19 residues. CDR1 and CDR2 (germline): MGHRA, YSYEKL. Germline trimming cut 2 bases from V and 0 bases from J; bases unmatched to any gene: 8. The CDR3, as DNA: TGCGCCAGCAGCCAACGGACAGGGGGCACTCCAACGAACACCGGGGAGCTGTTTTTT. Translating gives CASSQRTGGTPTNTGELFF.

CDR3: CASSHEYSNQPQHF. For the CDR3, the DNA is TGCGCCAGCAGCCATGAATATAGCAATCAGCCCCAGCATTTT. The chain links TRBV4-3 to TRBJ1-5; no firm D call. There are 14 residues in the CDR3. V lost 3 bases and J lost 0, with 6 bases in between. Per the germline V gene, CDR1 is LGHNA and CDR2 is YSLEER.

This clone came up once. In DNA form, the CDR3 reads TGTGCCAGTAGCCGGTCTGGGGGACAGGACTCCTACGAGCAGTACTTC. It specifies CASSRSGGQDSYEQYF. The chain employs TRBV19 and TRBJ2-7; 8 positions match TRBD1. V trimming: 6 bases; J trimming: 0 bases; junction bases outside the gene matches: 10. CDR3 size: 16 residues. Germline assignment: CDR1 LNHDA and CDR2 SQIVND (reference sequence).

The chain joins TRBV28 to TRBJ1-2, with 9 positions matching TRBD1. Germline V gene data show CDR1 as MDHEN and CDR2 as SYDVKM. The CDR3 has 14 residues. With V trimmed by 10 bases and J by 8 bases, 14 bases remained unmatched. CDR3 sequence (DNA): TGTGCCATCGGGACAGGGTATTTCGTGCAAGGCTACACCTTC. Amino acid sequence: CAIGTGYFVQGYTF.

V gene TRBV10-3 combines with J gene TRBJ2-5; D may be TRBD2 (6 bases). The V end lost 5 bases, the J end lost 4 bases, and 17 bases lay between the germline ends. Germline loops: CDR1 ENHRY, CDR2 SYGVKD. The CDR3 contains 15 residues. CDR3: CAISPLGGAGETQYF. The DNA of the CDR3 is TGTGCCATCAGTCCACTGGGGGGTGCGGGAGAGACCCAGTACTTC.

The gene calls are TRBV19 and TRBJ1-1; D is undetermined. Germline V gene data show CDR1 as LNHDA and CDR2 as SQIVND (reference sequence). The CDR3 is 12 amino acids. V lost 5 bases and J 11 bases, leaving 15 bases between the germline ends. The CDR3 sequence: CASSPARRAAFF. In DNA, the CDR3 is TGTGCCAGTAGTCCGGCGCGGAGGGCGGCTTTCTTT.

This clone came up once. The chain recombines TRBV5-4 with TRBJ2-5, with 8 bases that match TRBD2. The CDR3 covers 17 residues. Germline trimming cut 4 bases from V and 4 bases from J; bases unmatched to any gene: 15. The V gene's germline CDR1 is SGHNT and CDR2 YYREEE (reference sequence). The CDR3 reads CASSPGGRGGLGETQYF. Written as DNA, the CDR3 is TGTGCCAGCAGCCCTGGAGGTCGGGGGGGCCTCGGAGAGACCCAGTACTTC. The full variable domain, with the rest looked up from reference TRBV5-4 and TRBJ2-5, is ETGVTQSPTHLIKTRGQQVTLRCSSQSGHNTVSWYQQALGQGPQFIFQYYREEENGRGNFPPRFSGLQFPNYSSELNVNALELDDSALYLCASSPGGRGGLGETQYFGPGTRLLVL.

CDR3 coding DNA: TGTGCCAGTAGTATAAACCGGGACCTAGGGCAGCCCCAGCATTTT. It encodes CASSINRDLGQPQHF. The chain uses TRBV19 and TRBJ1-5; D is possibly TRBD1 (5 bases). The CDR3 sequence is 15 residues long. Trimming took 2 bases from V and 7 from J, leaving 15 bases between them. Germline-derived CDR1 and CDR2 are LNHDA and SQIVND (reference sequence).

The V call is TRBV7-9, the J call TRBJ1-2, with D tentatively TRBD1 (5 bases). Trimming stripped 1 base from V and 4 bases from J, with 10 bases between. CDR3 length: 14 residues. Germline V gene lookup returns CDR1 SEHNR and CDR2 FQNEAQ (reference sequence). For the CDR3, the DNA is TGTGCCAGCAGCTTAGGGGACGGGGGCTATGGCTACACCTTC. Protein product: CASSLGDGGYGYTF.

The rearrangement joins TRBV7-2 to TRBJ2-5; D may be TRBD2 (7 bases). V lost 3 bases, J lost 4 bases, and 15 bases lay in between. The germline V gene has CDR1 SGHTA and CDR2 FQGNSA. The CDR3 has 15 amino acids. CDR3 loop: CASSLGGGWGETQYF. The CDR3 nucleotides are TGTGCCAGCAGCTTGGGAGGGGGTTGGGGAGAGACCCAGTACTTC.